This TCR beta chain was identified in a study of blood T cell repertoires in COVID-19. Overall study: The study drew acute and convalescent COVID-19 samples from the United States, Italy and Spain. In each case, the material was cDNA or gDNA derived from T cells, B-cell-depleted T cells, or PBMCs.

CDR3 length: 18 amino acids. V lost 3 bases, J lost 1 base, and 21 bases lay in between. In germline, CDR1 is MGHRA, CDR2 YSYEKL. The method was immunoSEQ multiplex PCR; TCRdb's version includes in-frame clones alone and lacks a portion of them. In the table there are 280,000 or so clones, roughly 85% of which are singletons. The gene calls are TRBV4-1 and TRBJ1-1, with D unresolved. The sequence was obtained from a woman in her fifties or sixties who had recovered from COVID-19. What was sequenced was peripheral blood. The CDR3 here is CASSQPQTRRLTNTEAFF. The DNA for the CDR3 is TGCGCCAGCAGCCAGCCCCAGACAAGGCGCCTGACGAACACTGAAGCTTTCTTT.